The rows below give T cell receptor beta chains drawn from one sample of a study of T cell responses to AZD1222 COVID-19 vaccine. Produced via immunoSEQ multiplex PCR; TCRdb's table is partial and in-frame only. The repertoire holds 100,000 or so clones, with about 87% as singletons. The sequencing used peripheral blood, collected on day 0 of AZD1222 vaccination. These receptors originate from an adult in good health. Both conserved end residues are part of each CDR3. The order of the fields is clone size, D gene, J gene, V gene, CDR3 protein, CDR3 DNA. The D gene is left open where the match is weak. Clone size, where shown, is once, few, many, or a class for clones that have expanded.

clone size: .; D gene: .; J gene: TRBJ1-4; V gene: TRBV29-1; CDR3 protein: CSADGGAGEKLFF; CDR3 DNA: TGCAGCGCCGACGGGGGCGCGGGGGAAAAACTGTTTTTT
clone size: .; D gene: TRBD1; J gene: TRBJ1-5; V gene: TRBV6-1; CDR3 protein: CASSELRGRGQPQHF; CDR3 DNA: TGTGCCAGCAGTGAACTCAGGGGGCGCGGGCAGCCCCAGCATTTT
clone size: .; D gene: .; J gene: TRBJ1-6; V gene: TRBV6-5; CDR3 protein: CASSFSLGARNSPLHF; CDR3 DNA: TGTGCCAGCAGTTTCTCTTTGGGGGCGAGGAATTCACCCCTCCACTTT
clone size: .; D gene: .; J gene: TRBJ2-2; V gene: TRBV12-3/TRBV12-4; CDR3 protein: CASRSTVPGELFF; CDR3 DNA: TGTGCCAGCAGGTCGACTGTTCCCGGGGAGCTGTTTTTT
clone size: .; D gene: .; J gene: TRBJ1-1; V gene: TRBV6-5; CDR3 protein: CASNVGRGGNTEAFF; CDR3 DNA: TGTGCCAGCAATGTAGGTAGGGGAGGGAACACTGAAGCTTTCTTT
clone size: .; D gene: .; J gene: TRBJ2-7; V gene: TRBV7-2; CDR3 protein: CASSLGRSQSGYEQYF; CDR3 DNA: TGTGCCAGCAGCTTAGGGCGAAGTCAATCGGGCTACGAGCAGTACTTC
clone size: .; D gene: .; J gene: TRBJ1-3; V gene: TRBV3-1/TRBV3-2; CDR3 protein: CASSQGWGRRGNTIYF; CDR3 DNA: TGTGCCAGCAGCCAAGGATGGGGGCGTAGAGGAAACACCATATATTTT
clone size: .; D gene: .; J gene: TRBJ2-5; V gene: TRBV7-9; CDR3 protein: CASSPGGGETQYF; CDR3 DNA: TGTGCCAGCAGCCCAGGGGGGGGAGAGACCCAGTACTTC
clone size: .; D gene: .; J gene: TRBJ2-1; V gene: TRBV7-9; CDR3 protein: CASSLIQTGYNEQFF; CDR3 DNA: TGTGCCAGCAGCTTAATCCAGACAGGCTACAATGAGCAGTTCTTC
clone size: .; D gene: .; J gene: TRBJ2-2; V gene: TRBV20-1; CDR3 protein: CSADNTGELFF; CDR3 DNA: TGCAGTGCGGATAACACCGGGGAGCTGTTTTTT
clone size: .; D gene: TRBD2; J gene: TRBJ2-7; V gene: TRBV7-3; CDR3 protein: CASVLAGIEQYF; CDR3 DNA: TGTGCCAGCGTACTAGCGGGAATCGAGCAGTACTTC
clone size: .; D gene: TRBD2; J gene: TRBJ2-7; V gene: TRBV6-5; CDR3 protein: CASSKATAGAYEQYF; CDR3 DNA: TGTGCCAGCAGCAAGGCAACGGCGGGAGCCTACGAGCAGTACTTC
clone size: .; D gene: TRBD1; J gene: TRBJ1-2; V gene: TRBV6-2/TRBV6-3; CDR3 protein: CASSRDRAGYTF; CDR3 DNA: TGTGCCAGCAGCCGAGACAGGGCGGGCTACACCTTC
clone size: .; D gene: .; J gene: TRBJ1-5; V gene: TRBV5-6; CDR3 protein: CASSVGTNQPQHF; CDR3 DNA: TGTGCCAGCAGCGTAGGTACGAATCAGCCCCAGCATTTT
clone size: .; D gene: TRBD1; J gene: TRBJ1-5; V gene: TRBV6-6; CDR3 protein: CASSFDRGSNQPQHF; CDR3 DNA: TGTGCCAGCAGTTTCGACAGGGGTAGCAATCAGCCCCAGCATTTT
clone size: .; D gene: TRBD1; J gene: TRBJ1-4; V gene: TRBV7-9; CDR3 protein: CASSPGGDRHEKLFF; CDR3 DNA: TGTGCCAGCAGCCCCGGCGGGGACAGGCATGAAAAACTGTTTTTT
clone size: once; D gene: .; J gene: TRBJ1-1; V gene: TRBV11-2; CDR3 protein: CASSLVPASMGGTEAFF; CDR3 DNA: TGTGCCAGCAGCTTAGTACCTGCCTCTATGGGGGGTACTGAAGCTTTCTTT
clone size: .; D gene: .; J gene: TRBJ1-1; V gene: TRBV18; CDR3 protein: CASSPQAGGGEAFF; CDR3 DNA: TGTGCCAGCTCACCACAGGCCGGGGGTGGTGAAGCTTTCTTT
clone size: once; D gene: .; J gene: TRBJ1-2; V gene: TRBV18; CDR3 protein: CASSRDKNYGYTF; CDR3 DNA: TGTGCCAGCTCTCGGGACAAAAACTATGGCTACACCTTC
clone size: .; D gene: TRBD1; J gene: TRBJ1-1; V gene: TRBV11-3; CDR3 protein: CASSFDRTGLAFF; CDR3 DNA: TGTGCCAGCAGCTTTGATAGGACAGGGCTAGCTTTCTTT
clone size: .; D gene: .; J gene: TRBJ1-3; V gene: TRBV7-6; CDR3 protein: CASSLAPRTGTGLGNTIYF; CDR3 DNA: TGTGCCAGCAGCTTAGCGCCTAGAACGGGAACAGGGCTTGGAAACACCATATATTTT
clone size: .; D gene: .; J gene: TRBJ2-7; V gene: TRBV7-2; CDR3 protein: CASSPRGQSYEQYF; CDR3 DNA: TGTGCCAGCAGCCCCCGGGGGCAGTCCTACGAGCAGTACTTC
clone size: .; D gene: .; J gene: TRBJ2-5; V gene: TRBV19; CDR3 protein: CASSRGETQYF; CDR3 DNA: TGTGCCAGTAGTAGGGGGGAGACCCAGTACTTC
clone size: .; D gene: .; J gene: TRBJ2-3; V gene: TRBV7-9; CDR3 protein: CASSLGELTDTQYF; CDR3 DNA: TGTGCCAGCAGCTTAGGGGAACTAACAGATACGCAGTATTTT
clone size: .; D gene: .; J gene: TRBJ2-2; V gene: TRBV2; CDR3 protein: CASNGGRYDTGELFF; CDR3 DNA: TGTGCCAGCAATGGGGGGCGGTACGACACCGGGGAGCTGTTTTTT
clone size: .; D gene: .; J gene: TRBJ1-1; V gene: TRBV18; CDR3 protein: CASSPRGGANTEAFF; CDR3 DNA: TGTGCCAGCTCACCACGCGGGGGGGCGAACACTGAAGCTTTCTTT